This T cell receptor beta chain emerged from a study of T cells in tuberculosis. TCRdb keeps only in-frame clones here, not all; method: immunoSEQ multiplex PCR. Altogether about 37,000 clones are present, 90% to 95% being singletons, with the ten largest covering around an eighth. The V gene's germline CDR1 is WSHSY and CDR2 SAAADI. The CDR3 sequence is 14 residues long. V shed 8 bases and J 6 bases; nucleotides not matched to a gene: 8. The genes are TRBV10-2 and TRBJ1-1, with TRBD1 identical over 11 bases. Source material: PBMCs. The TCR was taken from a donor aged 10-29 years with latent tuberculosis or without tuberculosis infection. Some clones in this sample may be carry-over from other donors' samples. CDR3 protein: CASRRAGQGAEAFF. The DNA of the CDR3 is TGCGCCAGCCGCAGGGCGGGACAGGGGGCTGAAGCTTTCTTT.